The 21 T cell receptor beta chains in this list originate from one sample, sequenced in a study of CD8+CD57+ T cells in acquired aplastic anemia. Genomic DNA constituted the template upon which TCR beta VDJ and CDR3 profiling was performed. Using its own MiXCR run on the reads, TCRdb lists one record per CDR3 protein. The table lists around 500,000 distinct CDR3 sequences, around 32% of them singletons. By flow cytometry, patients selected for sequencing had shown an expansion of CD8+CD57+ cells. Input material: sorted CD4+, CD8+, or CD8+CD57+ T cells (not recorded which) from PBMCs. These receptors came from a human donor with aplastic anemia.

This clonotype was observed a handful of times. V gene TRBV24-1 combines with J gene TRBJ2-1, with D possibly being TRBD2 (7 bases). Germline V gene data show CDR1 as KGHDR and CDR2 as SFDVKD. V lost 4 bases and J 10 bases, leaving 25 bases between the germline ends. The CDR3 runs 17 residues. The CDR3 sequence is CATSDPKGGGDGKEQFF. CDR3 bases: TGTGCCACCAGTGACCCAAAAGGCGGGGGCGACGGGAAAGAGCAGTTCTTC.

There are a few counts of this clonotype. The V call is TRBV5-1, the J call TRBJ2-2, with D uncertain. This CDR3 is 15 amino acids long. Trimming cost V 0 bases and J 4 bases, with 10 bases left between them. Germline V CDR1 and CDR2: SGHRS, YFSETQ. The CDR3 spells CASSLASRRTGELFF. In nucleotides, the CDR3 is TGCGCCAGCAGCTTGGCCTCCCGGCGCACCGGGGAGCTGTTTTTT.

The chain joins TRBV12-3 or TRBV12-4 to TRBJ2-2; TRBD2 matches 13 bases. J was trimmed by 5 bases and V by 6 bases; bases with no gene match: 15. The CDR3 spans 19 residues. The CDR3 region is CASSRTGLAGPSHTGELFF. The CDR3 DNA sequence: TGTGCCAGCAGCCGAACGGGACTAGCGGGGCCTTCTCATACCGGGGAGCTGTTTTTT.

In its sample, this clonotype was seen a few times. This chain joins TRBV6-5 and TRBJ1-6, with a weak D call TRBD1 (6 bases). V was trimmed by 1 base and J by 6 bases, leaving 10 bases between them. The CDR3 has 15 amino acids. Germline CDR1 and CDR2: MNHEY and SVGAGI. The CDR3 coding sequence is TGTGCCAGCAGTTACTTGGGGGCCGGTAATTCACCCCTCCACTTT. Encoded protein: CASSYLGAGNSPLHF.

The chain couples TRBV7-9 to TRBJ1-4; D is ambiguous. This CDR3 is 15 amino acids long. Germline CDR1 and CDR2: SEHNR and FQNEAQ (reference sequence). Between the trimmed V and J ends, which lost 5 bases and 0 bases, there was a span of 10 bases. The CDR3 region has the DNA TGTGCCAGCAGCCCCTACATCGCAACTAATGAAAAACTGTTTTTT. Amino acids: CASSPYIATNEKLFF.

In this sample, this clonotype turned up a few times. The chain carries TRBV25-1 and TRBJ1-2; TRBD1 matches at 8 bases. The CDR3 has 16 amino acids. With 0 bases clipped from V and 3 bases from J, the junction kept 6 bases outside the gene matches. Germline-derived CDR1 and CDR2 are MGHDK and SYGVNS. CDR3 DNA: TGTGCCAGCAGTGAATATGGCCCGACAGGGGACTATGGCTACACCTTC. This sequence encodes CASSEYGPTGDYGYTF.

At least ten counts were recorded for this clonotype. This chain joins TRBV11-2 and TRBJ2-3; 7 bases fit TRBD2. The CDR3 is 15 residues long. J lost 2 bases, V lost 0 bases, and 2 bases had no gene match. Germline lookup yields CDR1 SGHAT and CDR2 FQNNGV. The CDR3 bases are TGTGCCAGCAGCTTAGACGGGGGGAACACAGATACGCAGTATTTT. This translates into CASSLDGGNTDTQYF.

The chain is built from TRBV7-8 and TRBJ2-5, with unresolved D. The CDR3 contains 12 residues. Germline V gene lookup returns CDR1 SGHVS and CDR2 FQNEAQ. V dropped 8 bases and J dropped 3 bases, with 10 bases sitting between them. The DNA of the CDR3 is TGTGCCAGCGGTACGTGGGAAGAGACCCAGTACTTC. This codes for CASGTWEETQYF.

V is TRBV5-1 and J is TRBJ2-7, with D perhaps assigned TRBD1 or TRBD2 (5 bases each). Germline V gene sequence: CDR1 SGHRS, CDR2 YFSETQ. CDR3 length: 14 amino acids. V lost 0 bases and J lost 6, with 13 bases in between. The CDR3: CASSLGQGVSEQYV. The CDR3 coding sequence is TGCGCCAGCAGCTTGGGGCAGGGAGTCTCCGAGCAGTACGTC.

This clonotype was seen only a few times. The CDR3 nucleotides are TGTGCCAGCAGTGAAGCGCAAGGGAGCGTGAGGGAAAAACTGTTTTTT. Translating it yields CASSEAQGSVREKLFF. This rearrangement joins TRBV2 to TRBJ1-4; no clear D. Trimming left V 0 bases short and J 8 bases short, with 16 bases between. The CDR3 sequence is 16 residues long. Germline loops: CDR1 SNHLY, CDR2 FYNNEI.

The chain recombines TRBV2 with TRBJ2-1; possible D gene TRBD2, 6 bases. This CDR3 has 13 amino acids. Germline CDR1 SNHLY, CDR2 FYNNEI. Trimming took off 8 bases at V and 2 bases at J, with 10 bases between the two ends. The CDR3 DNA follows: TGTGCCAGCCGACGGGGGACCTACAATGAGCAGTTCTTC. Residues: CASRRGTYNEQFF. Together with reference TRBV2 and TRBJ2-1, the CDR3 gives the full variable domain: EPEVTQTPSHQVTQMGQEVILRCVPISNHLYFYWYRQILGQKVEFLVSFYNNEISEKSEIFDDQFSVERPDGSNFTLKIRSTKLEDSAMYFCASRRGTYNEQFFGPGTRLTVL.

This clonotype appeared many times. This chain joins TRBV19 and TRBJ1-2, with 10 bases that match TRBD1. Germline loops: CDR1 LNHDA, CDR2 SQIVND (reference sequence). Trimming at V came to 6 bases and at J to 5 bases, leaving 9 bases not matched to a gene. The CDR3 covers 15 residues. CDR3 DNA sequence: TGTGCCAGTAGCATTCGGGACAGGGGCCAATATGGCTACACCTTC. Protein: CASSIRDRGQYGYTF.

This clonotype has just a few counts. A much larger clonotype is one base distant, so this may be a read error. The rearrangement links TRBV19 to TRBJ1-3; no clear D. From germline, CDR1 is LNHDA and CDR2 SQIVND (reference sequence). The CDR3 sequence is 15 residues long. The CDR3 nucleotides read TGTGCCAGTAGTATTGAGGAAACGCCTGGAAACGCCATATATTTT. Translation gives CASSIEETPGNAIYF. Drawing the rest from reference TRBV19 and TRBJ1-3, the complete variable domain is DGGITQSPKYLFRKEGQNVTLSCEQNLNHDAMYWYRQDPGQGLRLIYYSQIVNDFQKGDIAEGYSVSREKKESFPLTVTSAQKNPTAFYLCASSIEETPGNAIYFGEGSWLTVV.

The gene calls are TRBV12-3 or TRBV12-4 and TRBJ2-3; 8 nucleotides match TRBD2. V shed 4 bases and J 1 base; nucleotides not matched to a gene: 19. CDR3 size: 20 residues. The CDR3 loop reads CASSSDRLLGRGERTDTQYF. The CDR3 bases are TGTGCCAGCAGTTCCGACAGGTTACTGGGGCGGGGGGAACGCACAGATACGCAGTATTTT.

This clonotype has just a few counts. This sequence joins TRBV6-5 and TRBJ2-7, with D possibly TRBD2 on 5 matching bases. The V and J ends lost 0 bases and 0 bases respectively, with 12 bases between them. Germline assignment: CDR1 MNHEY and CDR2 SVGAGI. The CDR3 covers 16 residues. CDR3 sequence: CASSYSKRTVSYEQYF. CDR3 sequence (DNA): TGTGCCAGCAGTTACTCGAAGCGGACGGTCTCCTACGAGCAGTACTTC.

CDR3 sequence: CASSYLGSSGSQETQYF. CDR3 coding DNA: TGTGCCAGTAGTTATTTAGGGTCGTCAGGGAGCCAAGAGACCCAGTACTTC. The chain carries TRBV19 and TRBJ2-7; D is perhaps TRBD1 or TRBD2 (5 bases each). The better agreement between TRBJ2-5 and the DNA end casts doubt on the J call. The CDR3 consists of 17 residues. The germline V gene encodes CDR1 LNHDA and CDR2 SQIVND (reference sequence).

This clonotype came up many times. The junction and the germline gene differ at one end; a read error may be behind it. The gene calls are TRBV24-1 and TRBJ2-3; no firm D call. Germline-derived CDR1 and CDR2 are KGHDR and SFDVKD. CDR3 length: 14 residues. CDR3 amino acids: CATRRFERTDTQFF. The CDR3 DNA is TGTGCCACCAGAAGGTTTGAGCGCACAGATACGCAGTTTTTT.

The rearrangement joins TRBV2 to TRBJ1-5; unclear D gene. The CDR3 loop spans 13 amino acids. Germline CDR1 and CDR2: SNHLY and FYNNEI. The V gene lost 3 bases and the J gene lost 6 bases, with 9 bases spanning the gap. The CDR3 nucleotides are TGTGCCAGCAGTGACAGAGGGCGTCAGCCCCAGCATTTT. It yields the protein CASSDRGRQPQHF. The full variable domain, its missing parts supplied by reference TRBV2 and TRBJ1-5, is EPEVTQTPSHQVTQMGQEVILRCVPISNHLYFYWYRQILGQKVEFLVSFYNNEISEKSEIFDDQFSVERPDGSNFTLKIRSTKLEDSAMYFCASSDRGRQPQHFGDGTRLSIL.

The chain uses TRBV25-1 and TRBJ1-6; D is undetermined. CDR3 length: 15 residues. Germline V lookup: CDR1 MGHDK, CDR2 SYGVNS. Trimming stripped 5 bases from V and 7 bases from J, with 15 bases between. CDR3 nucleotide sequence: TGTGCCAGCAGTTTTACCGGGATCCCAAATTCACCCCTCCACTTT. This encodes CASSFTGIPNSPLHF.

There are many counts of this clonotype. The chain carries TRBV10-3 and TRBJ1-2, with TRBD1 as a possible D gene (5 bases). This CDR3 contains 12 residues. Trimming took off 9 bases at V and 5 bases at J, with 13 bases between the two ends. CDR1 ENHRY and CDR2 SYGVKD come from the germline V gene. This CDR3 is CAMGGTGYGYTF. The CDR3 DNA sequence: TGTGCCATGGGGGGAACTGGTTATGGCTACACCTTC.

V usage is TRBV2 and J usage is TRBJ2-7, with D uncertain. Looked up from germline, CDR1 is SNHLY and CDR2 is FYNNEI. The CDR3 runs to 13 residues. The V end was cut by 6 bases, the J end by 3 bases, with 12 bases between. CDR3 amino acids: CASRKGQVYEQYF. The DNA of the CDR3 is TGTGCCAGCAGGAAGGGCCAGGTCTACGAGCAGTACTTC. The full variable domain, in which reference TRBV2 and TRBJ2-7 provide the parts outside the CDR3, is EPEVTQTPSHQVTQMGQEVILRCVPISNHLYFYWYRQILGQKVEFLVSFYNNEISEKSEIFDDQFSVERPDGSNFTLKIRSTKLEDSAMYFCASRKGQVYEQYFGPGTRLTVT.